Below are 22 T cell receptor beta chains sequenced from a single sample in a study of OX40 agonist ivuxolimab in advanced cancers. The table came from immunoSEQ multiplex PCR; TCRdb's copy has only in-frame clones and leaves some out. The sample shows about 82,000 clones, roughly 80% of them seen only once. This specimen was CD4+ or CD8+ T cells sorted from blood, taken in a trial of the OX40 agonist ivuxolimab. These receptor sequences come from an adult with an advanced solid tumor such as melanoma, head and neck, liver or kidney cancer.

The sample holds a few counts of this clone. This chain joins TRBV7-2 and TRBJ2-3; tentative D call: TRBD1 (8 bases). CDR1 and CDR2 (germline): SGHTA, FQGNSA. Trimming removed 5 bases at V and 6 bases at J, with 21 bases between. The CDR3 has 16 amino acids. CDR3 loop: CASSTTGGARSDTQYF. In DNA form, the CDR3 reads TGTGCCAGCAGCACCACAGGGGGGGCGAGATCCGATACGCAGTATTTT.

This chain links TRBV2 with TRBJ1-5; no firm D call. Germline lookup yields CDR1 SNHLY and CDR2 FYNNEI. The germline V and J ends were trimmed by 2 bases and 1 base, with 6 bases remaining between them. The CDR3 contains 14 residues. CDR3 sequence: CASSEIASNQPQHF. CDR3 DNA sequence: TGTGCCAGCAGTGAAATCGCCAGCAATCAGCCCCAGCATTTT.

The chain couples TRBV28 to TRBJ1-2; TRBD1 matches 9 bases. CDR1 is MDHEN, CDR2 SYDVKM, per germline. The length of the CDR3 is 13 residues. The ends lost 5 bases at V and 6 bases at J; junction bases unmatched: 4. The CDR3 DNA sequence: TGTGCCAGCAGTCAAGGACAGGGGCATGGCTACACCTTC. Encoded protein: CASSQGQGHGYTF.

V is TRBV5-6 and J is TRBJ2-2; TRBD2 matches 10 bases. In germline, CDR1 is SGHDT, CDR2 YYEEEE. The CDR3 length is 16 residues. V lost 3 bases to trimming and J lost 6 bases; unmatched junction nucleotides: 8. The CDR3 nucleotides are TGTGCCAGCAGCTACCCTAGCGGGGGATTTCCCGGGGAGCTGTTTTTT. It encodes CASSYPSGGFPGELFF.

This chain uses TRBV5-6 with TRBJ1-2; 8 nucleotides align to TRBD1. CDR1 is SGHDT and CDR2 is YYEEEE in the germline V gene. Trimming took 5 bases from V and 3 from J; bases not matched to a gene: 6. CDR3 length: 14 amino acids. The CDR3 protein is CASSRRGRDYGYTF. CDR3 DNA sequence: TGTGCCAGCAGTCGCAGGGGGCGAGACTATGGCTACACCTTC.

The rearrangement uses TRBV18 and TRBJ2-7; D uncertain. Trimming cost V 6 bases and J 6 bases, with 18 bases left between them. There are 14 residues in the CDR3. From germline, CDR1 is KGHSH and CDR2 LQKENI. The chain's CDR3 is CASSSGQVDREQYF. In DNA, the CDR3 is TGTGCCAGCTCCTCCGGCCAGGTAGATCGCGAGCAGTACTTC.

This sequence joins TRBV5-1 and TRBJ1-2, with D perhaps matching TRBD1 (6 bases). With 0 bases removed from V and 4 bases from J, the gap between germline ends came to 13 bases. Germline V lookup: CDR1 SGHRS, CDR2 YFSETQ. The CDR3 is 15 amino acids. The CDR3 protein is CASSLGEEGVYGYTF. The CDR3 DNA follows: TGCGCCAGCAGCTTGGGGGAAGAGGGGGTCTATGGCTACACCTTC.

The rearrangement uses TRBV12-5 and TRBJ2-7; the D gene is possibly TRBD2 (5 bases). The V end lost 3 bases, the J end lost 0 bases, and 6 bases lay between the germline ends. This CDR3 has 13 amino acids. Germline assignment: CDR1 LGHNT and CDR2 FRNRAP. CDR3 sequence reads: CASGFGISYEQYF. The CDR3 DNA follows: TGTGCTAGTGGTTTCGGGATCTCCTACGAGCAGTACTTC.

The rearrangement joins TRBV4-2 to TRBJ2-3, with 8 bases aligning to TRBD2. Germline assignment: CDR1 LGHNA and CDR2 YNFKEQ. The junction had 4 bases not matched to a gene; V was cut back by 3 bases and J by 2 bases. This CDR3 is built from 15 residues. CDR3 region: CASSQGAGVTDTQYF. DNA for the CDR3: TGTGCCAGCAGCCAGGGAGCGGGGGTCACAGATACGCAGTATTTT.

This clone occurred a few times. The same CDR3 arises from other DNA sequences in this sample as well. This rearrangement joins TRBV7-2 to TRBJ1-2, with 8 nucleotides matching TRBD1. This CDR3 has 15 residues. CDR1 is SGHTA and CDR2 is FQGNSA in the germline V gene. V shed 6 bases and J 4 bases; nucleotides not matched to a gene: 10. The CDR3 here is CASRYVGQGRYGYTF. For the CDR3, the DNA is TGTGCCAGCAGGTACGTTGGACAGGGACGCTATGGCTACACCTTC.

This clone was seen a handful of times. DNA for the CDR3: TGTGCCAGCAGCCAAGATGGCGGGGGGCTGTGGGAGACCCAGTACTTC. Amino acids: CASSQDGGGLWETQYF. The rearrangement joins TRBV4-2 to TRBJ2-5; 8 bases map to TRBD2. Germline assignment: CDR1 LGHNA and CDR2 YNFKEQ. The trim removed 0 bases at V and 5 bases at J, leaving 8 bases unmatched. CDR3 length: 16 amino acids.

V usage is TRBV2 and J usage is TRBJ1-4; D not certain. The CDR3 runs to 15 residues. Germline-derived CDR1 and CDR2 are SNHLY and FYNNEI. Deletions cut 10 bases from V and 0 bases from J, with 15 bases between. DNA for the CDR3: TGTGCCACCAGGACCGTCCTTGCAACTAATGAAAAACTGTTTTTT. It codes for CATRTVLATNEKLFF.

The chain has TRBV19 and TRBJ2-4, with D tentatively TRBD2 (5 bases). Trimming cost V 3 bases and J 7 bases, with 19 bases left between them. CDR1 is LNHDA, CDR2 SQIVND, per germline (reference sequence). The CDR3 has 16 amino acids. Here the CDR3 DNA reads TGTGCCAGTAGTATTGCGATGGGGTCTCGGGGTAACATTCAGTACTTC. Amino acid sequence: CASSIAMGSRGNIQYF.

By share of the sample, this clone is medium-sized. The chain is built from TRBV7-9 and TRBJ2-7, with a possible D match to TRBD2 (6 bases). The germline gives CDR1 SEHNR, CDR2 FQNEAQ (reference sequence). The ends were cut back, 5 bases at V and 5 bases at J, with 10 bases in the middle. This CDR3 region has 12 residues. The CDR3 sequence: CASSRGGNEQYF. CDR3 coding DNA: TGTGCCAGCAGCCGTGGAGGGAACGAGCAGTACTTC.

The chain has TRBV29-1 and TRBJ2-2; maybe TRBD1 (6 bases). Trimming pared 6 bases from V and 6 bases from J, leaving 17 bases between. Germline values: CDR1 SQVTM, CDR2 ANQGSEA. There are 14 residues in the CDR3. CDR3 sequence (DNA): TGCAGCGTAGCAACAGGGCGGAAGCCCGGGGAGCTGTTTTTT. Translated, it gives CSVATGRKPGELFF.

This chain's CDR3 is CASISKTGRINTEAFF. The CDR3 DNA is TGTGCCAGTATTTCCAAGACAGGGAGGATAAACACTGAAGCTTTCTTT. The chain links TRBV19 to TRBJ1-1; 7 bases align to TRBD1. The ends lost 7 bases at V and 2 bases at J; junction bases unmatched: 13. Germline loops: CDR1 LNHDA, CDR2 SQIVND (reference sequence). The CDR3 extends over 16 amino acids.

The chain links TRBV5-8 to TRBJ2-5; 8 nucleotides align to TRBD2. CDR1 is SGHTS and CDR2 is YDEGEE in the germline V gene. The CDR3 spans 15 residues. V lost 6 bases to trimming and J lost 3 bases; unmatched junction nucleotides: 10. As DNA, the CDR3 is TGTGCCAGCACTTCGAGCGGGGGAGTTAAAGAGACCCAGTACTTC. Translated, it gives CASTSSGGVKETQYF. Variable domain in full (rest from reference TRBV5-8 and TRBJ2-5): EAGVTQSPTHLIKTRGQQATLRCSPISGHTSVYWYQQALGLGLQFLLWYDEGEERNRGNFPPRFSGRQFPNYSSELNVNALELEDSALYLCASTSSGGVKETQYFGPGTRLLVL.

V is TRBV29-1 and J is TRBJ2-5; D may be TRBD1 (6 bases). Germline CDR1 and CDR2: SQVTM and ANQGSEA. The CDR3 runs to 12 residues. V lost 5 bases, J lost 5 bases, and 12 bases lay in between. Here the CDR3 DNA reads TGCAGCGTTACAGGGTTTGGGGAGACCCAGTACTTC. This encodes CSVTGFGETQYF. The variable domain in full, with the rest retrieved from reference TRBV29-1 and TRBJ2-5, is SAVISQKPSRDICQRGTSLTIQCQVDSQVTMMFWYRQQPGQSLTLIATANQGSEATYESGFVIDKFPISRPNLTFSTLTVSNMSPEDSSIYLCSVTGFGETQYFGPGTRLLVL.

The chain is built from TRBV19 and TRBJ1-4; D call uncertain. CDR1 and CDR2 from the germline V gene are LNHDA and SQIVND (reference sequence). With 2 bases removed from V and 0 bases from J, the gap between germline ends came to 10 bases. The CDR3 consists of 16 residues. The CDR3 protein is CASSIIGGATNEKLFF. In DNA, the CDR3 is TGTGCCAGTAGTATAATCGGCGGGGCAACTAATGAAAAACTGTTTTTT.

V usage is TRBV5-1 and J usage is TRBJ2-7, with D perhaps TRBD1 (5 bases). This CDR3 contains 21 residues. Trimming pared 1 base from V and 0 bases from J, leaving 29 bases between. Looked up from germline, CDR1 is SGHRS and CDR2 is YFSETQ. Written as DNA, the CDR3 is TGCGCCAGCAGCTTGCCCGACAGCTCTGAGTCACTTGATCTAAGCTCCTACGAGCAGTACTTC. Protein product: CASSLPDSSESLDLSSYEQYF.

Here the CDR3 reads CAWSGAGPYSNQPQHF. Here the CDR3 DNA reads TGTGCCTGGAGTGGGGCAGGACCTTATAGCAATCAGCCCCAGCATTTT. V and J are TRBV30 and TRBJ1-5; D ambiguous. This CDR3 has 16 amino acids. Trimming removed 1 base from V and 0 bases from J, with 13 bases in between. CDR1 GTSNPN and CDR2 SVGIG come from the germline V gene (reference sequence).

The genes are TRBV5-4 and TRBJ1-5, with 10 bases matching TRBD1. Germline CDR1 SGHNT, CDR2 YYREEE (reference sequence). V shed 1 base, J shed 5 bases, and the junction held 6 bases outside the gene matches. The CDR3 loop spans 16 amino acids. Here the CDR3 reads CASSLYLGTGDQPQHF. In DNA, the CDR3 is TGTGCCAGCAGCTTGTATCTCGGGACAGGGGATCAGCCCCAGCATTTT.